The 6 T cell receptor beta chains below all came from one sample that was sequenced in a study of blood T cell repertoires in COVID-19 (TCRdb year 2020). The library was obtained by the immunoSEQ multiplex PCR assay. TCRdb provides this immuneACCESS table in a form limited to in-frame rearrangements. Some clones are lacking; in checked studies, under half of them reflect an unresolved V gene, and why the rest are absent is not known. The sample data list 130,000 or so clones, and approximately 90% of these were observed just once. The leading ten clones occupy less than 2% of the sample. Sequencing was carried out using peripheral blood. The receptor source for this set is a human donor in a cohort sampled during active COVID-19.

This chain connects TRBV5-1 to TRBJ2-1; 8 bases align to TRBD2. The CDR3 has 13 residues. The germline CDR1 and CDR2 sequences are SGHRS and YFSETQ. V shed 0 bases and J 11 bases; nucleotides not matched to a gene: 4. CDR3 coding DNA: TGCGCCAGCAGCTTGGATCTAGCGGGTAAGCAGTTCTTC. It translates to CASSLDLAGKQFF.

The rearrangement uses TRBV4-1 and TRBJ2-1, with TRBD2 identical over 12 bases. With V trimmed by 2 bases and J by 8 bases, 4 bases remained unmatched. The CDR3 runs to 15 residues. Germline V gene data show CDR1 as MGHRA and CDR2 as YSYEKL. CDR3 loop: CASSQPTSGSYEQFF. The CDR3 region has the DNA TGCGCCAGCAGCCAACCGACTAGCGGGAGCTATGAGCAGTTCTTC.

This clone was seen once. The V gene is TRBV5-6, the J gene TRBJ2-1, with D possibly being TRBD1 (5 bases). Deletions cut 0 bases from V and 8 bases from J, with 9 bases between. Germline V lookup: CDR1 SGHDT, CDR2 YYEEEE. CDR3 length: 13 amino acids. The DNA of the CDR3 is TGTGCCAGCAGCTTGGGTAGGGGCGATGAGCAGTTCTTC. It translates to CASSLGRGDEQFF. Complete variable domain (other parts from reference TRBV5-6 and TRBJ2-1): DAGVTQSPTHLIKTRGQQVTLRCSPKSGHDTVSWYQQALGQGPQFIFQYYEEEERQRGNFPDRFSGHQFPNYSSELNVNALLLGDSALYLCASSLGRGDEQFFGPGTRLTVL.

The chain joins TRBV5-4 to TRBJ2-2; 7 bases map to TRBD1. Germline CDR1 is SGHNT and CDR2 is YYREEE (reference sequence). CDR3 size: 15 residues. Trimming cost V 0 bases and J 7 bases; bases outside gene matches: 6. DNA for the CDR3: TGTGCCAGCAGCTTGGTAGGGGGCCGAGGCGGGGAGCTGTTTTTT. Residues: CASSLVGGRGGELFF.

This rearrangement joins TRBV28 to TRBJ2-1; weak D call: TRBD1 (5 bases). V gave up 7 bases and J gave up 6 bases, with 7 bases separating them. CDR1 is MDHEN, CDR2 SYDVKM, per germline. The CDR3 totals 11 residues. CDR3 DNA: TGTGCCAGCAATAGGGGCAATGAGCAGTTCTTC. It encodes CASNRGNEQFF.

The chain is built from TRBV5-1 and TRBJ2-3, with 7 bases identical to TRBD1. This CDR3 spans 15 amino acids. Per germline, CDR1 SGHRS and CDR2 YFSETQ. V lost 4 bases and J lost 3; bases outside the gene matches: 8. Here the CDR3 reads CASSRDRVETDTQYF. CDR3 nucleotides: TGCGCCAGCAGCCGCGACAGGGTCGAGACAGATACGCAGTATTTT.